This entry lists 6 T cell receptor beta chains sequenced from one sample in a study of blood T cell repertoires in COVID-19. The data were produced by immunoSEQ multiplex PCR, yet TCRdb's version contains in-frame clones alone and is incomplete. The profile shows fewer than 300,000 clones, roughly 90% of them singletons. The sequencing input was peripheral blood. The receptor source for this set is a woman aged 25 to 39 with COVID-19, enrolled during active disease.

This clone was detected only once. The chain uses TRBV29-1 and TRBJ1-1; D is possibly TRBD1 (5 bases). The CDR3 is 14 residues long. Per the germline V gene, CDR1 is SQVTM and CDR2 is ANQGSEA. V shed 0 bases and J shed 5 bases, with 13 bases lying between them. The CDR3 is CSVEEFQGATEAFF. DNA for the CDR3: TGCAGCGTTGAAGAATTCCAGGGTGCGACTGAAGCTTTCTTT.

The chain is built from TRBV2 and TRBJ2-7; D is perhaps TRBD1 (5 bases). V lost 4 bases, J lost 5 bases, and 15 bases lay in between. The germline V gene has CDR1 SNHLY and CDR2 FYNNEI. CDR3 length: 14 amino acids. CDR3 sequence: CASSVWQGDHEQYF. CDR3 bases: TGTGCCAGCAGTGTTTGGCAGGGTGACCACGAGCAGTACTTC.

The CDR3 protein is CASSSGQRNTGELFF. Written as DNA, the CDR3 is TGCGCCAGCAGCTCGGGACAGCGAAACACCGGGGAGCTGTTTTTT. The chain carries TRBV5-1 and TRBJ2-2; 7 nucleotides match TRBD1. Germline loops: CDR1 SGHRS, CDR2 YFSETQ. Trimming cost V 3 bases and J 2 bases; bases outside gene matches: 4. This CDR3 is built from 15 residues.

The J gene is TRBJ2-2, the V gene TRBV7-4; 9 nucleotides match TRBD1. The J segment lost 7 bases and the V segment lost 2 bases, leaving 11 bases of the junction unmatched. In germline, CDR1 is SGHVT, CDR2 SQSDAQ. The CDR3 spans 17 residues. The CDR3 sequence: CASSLLGQGNWGGELFF. The DNA of the CDR3 is TGTGCCAGCAGCTTATTGGGACAGGGCAACTGGGGCGGGGAGCTGTTTTTT.

This chain links TRBV12-3 or TRBV12-4 with TRBJ1-2, with no clear D. The V end lost 3 bases, the J end lost 2 bases, and 7 bases lay between the germline ends. This CDR3 has 13 amino acids. The CDR3 region has the DNA TGTGCCAGCAGTTTTAGCCAGAACTATGGCTACACCTTC. Encoded protein: CASSFSQNYGYTF.

The CDR3 sequence is CASSQGYNSPLHF. The CDR3 DNA reads as TGTGCCAGCAGCCAGGGTTATAATTCACCCCTCCACTTT. The V call is TRBV27, the J call TRBJ1-6; D is perhaps TRBD1 (5 bases). The V end was cut by 6 bases, the J end by 4 bases, with 7 bases between. CDR1 is MNHEY, CDR2 SMNVEV, per germline (reference sequence). The length of the CDR3 is 13 residues.